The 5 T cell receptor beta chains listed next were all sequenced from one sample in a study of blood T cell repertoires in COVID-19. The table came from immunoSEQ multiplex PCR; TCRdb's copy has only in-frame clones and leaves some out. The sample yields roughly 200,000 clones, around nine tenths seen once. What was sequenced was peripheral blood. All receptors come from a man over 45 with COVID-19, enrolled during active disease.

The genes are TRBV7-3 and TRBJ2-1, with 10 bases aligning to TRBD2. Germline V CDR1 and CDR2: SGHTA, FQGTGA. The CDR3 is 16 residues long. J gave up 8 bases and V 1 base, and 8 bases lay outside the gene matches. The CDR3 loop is CASSLSSSGSGYEQFF. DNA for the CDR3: TGTGCCAGCAGCTTAAGTTCTAGCGGGAGTGGGTATGAGCAGTTCTTC.

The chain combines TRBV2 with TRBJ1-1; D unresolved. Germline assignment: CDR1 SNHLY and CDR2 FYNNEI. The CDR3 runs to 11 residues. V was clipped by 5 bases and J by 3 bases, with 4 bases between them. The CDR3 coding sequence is TGTGCCAGCAGTTATGACACTGAAGCTTTCTTT. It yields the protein CASSYDTEAFF.

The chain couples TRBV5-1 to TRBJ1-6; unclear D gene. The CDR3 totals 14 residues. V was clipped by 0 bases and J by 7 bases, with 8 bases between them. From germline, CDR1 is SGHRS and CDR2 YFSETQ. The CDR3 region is CASSLVPENSPLHF. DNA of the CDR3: TGCGCCAGCAGCTTGGTGCCCGAGAATTCACCCCTCCACTTT. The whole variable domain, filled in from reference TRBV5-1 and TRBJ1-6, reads KAGVTQTPRYLIKTRGQQVTLSCSPISGHRSVSWYQQTPGQGLQFLFEYFSETQRNKGNFPGRFSGRQFSNSRSEMNVSTLELGDSALYLCASSLVPENSPLHFGNGTRLTVT.

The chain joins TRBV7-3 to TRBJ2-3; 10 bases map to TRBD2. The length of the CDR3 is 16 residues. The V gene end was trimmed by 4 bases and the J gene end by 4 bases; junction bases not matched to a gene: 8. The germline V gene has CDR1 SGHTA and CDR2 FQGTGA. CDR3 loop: CASSSNPSGSADTQYF. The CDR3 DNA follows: TGTGCCAGCAGCTCCAATCCTAGCGGGAGTGCAGATACGCAGTATTTT.

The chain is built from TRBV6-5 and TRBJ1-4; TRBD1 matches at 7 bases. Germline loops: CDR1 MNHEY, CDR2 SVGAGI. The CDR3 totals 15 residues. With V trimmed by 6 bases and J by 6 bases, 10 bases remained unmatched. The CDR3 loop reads CASSLPGTEYEKLFF. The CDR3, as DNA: TGTGCCAGCAGCCTCCCGGGGACAGAATATGAAAAACTGTTTTTT.